Below are 17 T cell receptor beta chains sequenced from a single sample in a study of shared clonotypes between healthy human individuals. Positive CCR7 selection of CD45RO-negative cells yielded the naive CD8 cells, and terminally differentiated effector memory CD45RA+ cells were excluded. Method: immunoSEQ multiplex PCR; TCRdb's copy keeps in-frame clones and lacks some. The data contain approximately 1.9 million clones, 93% of them singletons. The sequenced material came from naive CD8+ T cells from PBMCs. The receptors come from a man aged 18 to 30 in good health. Some clones in this sample may be carry-over from other donors' samples.

The chain recombines TRBV9 with TRBJ2-2; 12 bases map to TRBD1. V trimming: 3 bases; J trimming: 6 bases; junction bases outside the gene matches: 15. Germline assignment: CDR1 SGDLS and CDR2 YYNGEE. The CDR3 has 19 residues. The CDR3 DNA is TGTGCCAGCAGCGCCCCAAATTTGGCGGGACAGGGGGCCCCCGGGGAGCTGTTTTTT. Its protein product is CASSAPNLAGQGAPGELFF.

The chain has TRBV5-1 and TRBJ1-2; TRBD1 agrees at 9 bases. The junction had 7 bases not matched to a gene; V was cut back by 3 bases and J by 4 bases. This CDR3 has 15 amino acids. Germline V CDR1 and CDR2: SGHRS, YFSETQ. CDR3 in DNA: TGCGCCAGCAGCTCGGGACAGGGCCCATTCTATGGCTACACCTTC. Protein product: CASSSGQGPFYGYTF.

The chain joins TRBV7-6 to TRBJ2-2; perhaps TRBD1 as D (5 bases). Germline V gives CDR1 SGHVS, CDR2 FNYEAQ. Between the trimmed V and J ends, which lost 2 bases and 5 bases, there was a span of 15 bases. The CDR3 is made up of 16 amino acids. Here the CDR3 reads CASSLIPGSGTGELFF. The CDR3 nucleotides read TGTGCCAGCAGCTTAATCCCCGGCTCAGGGACCGGGGAGCTGTTTTTT.

The CDR3 nucleotides read TGTGCCAGCAGTTTTCCTCAGCCCCAGCATTTT. Amino acids: CASSFPQPQHF. The V and J genes are TRBV6-5 and TRBJ1-5, with D hard to call. The CDR3 consists of 11 residues. V lost 4 bases and J lost 6, with 4 bases in between. Germline assignment: CDR1 MNHEY and CDR2 SVGAGI.

This chain links TRBV19 with TRBJ2-1; 11 positions agree with TRBD1. Per the germline V gene, CDR1 is LNHDA and CDR2 is SQIVND (reference sequence). The ends lost 4 bases at V and 6 bases at J; junction bases unmatched: 8. The CDR3 runs 16 residues. CDR3: CASSNPPGTGGNEQFF. DNA for the CDR3: TGTGCCAGTAGTAACCCCCCTGGGACAGGGGGCAATGAGCAGTTCTTC.

This rearrangement joins TRBV4-1 to TRBJ1-1; D unclear. Trimming took off 4 bases at V and 5 bases at J, with 11 bases between the two ends. The CDR3 spans 13 residues. Germline lookup yields CDR1 MGHRA and CDR2 YSYEKL. Written as DNA, the CDR3 is TGCGCCAGCAGCCTCGAGATTTTGACTGAAGCTTTCTTT. It encodes CASSLEILTEAFF.

The chain employs TRBV5-6 and TRBJ1-3; D is ambiguous. Per germline, CDR1 SGHDT and CDR2 YYEEEE. The CDR3 length is 16 residues. The V and J ends lost 3 bases and 0 bases respectively, with 13 bases between them. CDR3 nucleotides: TGTGCCAGCAGCTCCGCCGGGGAGTACTCTGGAAACACCATATATTTT. This codes for CASSSAGEYSGNTIYF.

The rearrangement links TRBV15 to TRBJ2-1; the D gene is possibly TRBD2 (6 bases). The germline V gene encodes CDR1 LNHNV and CDR2 YYDKDF (reference sequence). V was trimmed by 7 bases and J by 6 bases, leaving 22 bases between them. The CDR3 covers 16 residues. The CDR3 loop is CATIGHSGGLVNEQFF. In DNA form, the CDR3 reads TGTGCCACCATTGGGCATAGCGGCGGGTTAGTCAATGAGCAGTTCTTC.

The chain combines TRBV28 with TRBJ2-5; no reliable D call. The V end lost 8 bases, the J end lost 5 bases, and 21 bases lay between the germline ends. CDR1 MDHEN and CDR2 SYDVKM come from the germline V gene. This CDR3 spans 15 amino acids. The CDR3 region has the DNA TGTGCCAGCCGACTCCTGACGAATATGGGGGAGACCCAGTACTTC. Translating gives CASRLLTNMGETQYF. Full variable domain (remainder filled in from reference TRBV28 and TRBJ2-5): DVKVTQSSRYLVKRTGEKVFLECVQDMDHENMFWYRQDPGLGLRLIYFSYDVKMKEKGDIPEGYSVSREKKERFSLILESASTNQTSMYLCASRLLTNMGETQYFGPGTRLLVL.

V is TRBV1 and J is TRBJ2-7; no check of the table's D call, TRBD2, against the DNA was made. TRBV1 is a known pseudogene. This CDR3 is built from 17 residues. The CDR3 DNA reads as TGCACCAGCAGCCAAGACCCCCGAGCGGGAGGGCCTTGGGAGCAGTACTTC. It specifies CTSSQDPRAGGPWEQYF.

The V and J genes are TRBV7-9 and TRBJ2-3; D not resolved. The V and J ends lost 4 bases and 0 bases respectively, with 17 bases between them. Germline values: CDR1 SEHNR, CDR2 FQNEAQ (reference sequence). The CDR3 runs to 17 residues. Written as DNA, the CDR3 is TGTGCCAGCAGCTCCCACGAAGAGTACGGCAGCACAGATACGCAGTATTTT. This sequence encodes CASSSHEEYGSTDTQYF.

The genes are TRBV9 and TRBJ1-1; D is perhaps TRBD1 (5 bases). The germline CDR1 and CDR2 sequences are SGDLS and YYNGEE. V lost 3 bases and J lost 2, with 14 bases in between. CDR3 length: 15 residues. The CDR3 loop reads CASSEFGGTNTEAFF. For the CDR3, the DNA is TGTGCCAGCAGCGAGTTCGGTGGGACTAACACTGAAGCTTTCTTT.

The V gene is TRBV7-3, the J gene TRBJ2-2; 9 nucleotides agree with TRBD2. This CDR3 has 15 amino acids. Unmatched junction bases numbered 8, after V lost 5 bases and J lost 7 bases. Looked up from germline, CDR1 is SGHTA and CDR2 is FQGTGA. The CDR3 DNA reads TGTGCCAGCAGCCCCCTAGCGGGAACGGGCGGGGAGCTGTTTTTT. Translated: CASSPLAGTGGELFF.

This CDR3 reads CSAPAGSSYNEQFF. The CDR3 coding sequence is TGCAGCGCCCCAGCGGGGAGCTCCTACAATGAGCAGTTCTTC. The chain joins TRBV29-1 to TRBJ2-1; the match to TRBD2 covers 7 bases. CDR3 length: 14 residues. Germline V lookup: CDR1 SQVTM, CDR2 ANQGSEA. J was trimmed by 0 bases and V by 7 bases; bases with no gene match: 6.

The gene calls are TRBV14 and TRBJ2-1; D may be TRBD2 (6 bases). This CDR3 region has 15 residues. Looked up from germline, CDR1 is SGHDN and CDR2 is FVKESK. V shed 1 base and J shed 3 bases, with 10 bases lying between them. CDR3 DNA: TGTGCCAGCAGCCAAGGGGCTAGCGACTACAATGAGCAGTTCTTC. Translating it yields CASSQGASDYNEQFF.

The genes are TRBV7-9 and TRBJ2-7; tentatively, D is TRBD1 or TRBD2 (6 bases each). The CDR3 runs to 15 residues. V shed 7 bases and J shed 3 bases, with 19 bases lying between them. The germline gives CDR1 SEHNR, CDR2 FQNEAQ (reference sequence). CDR3 bases: TGTGCCAGCATAACGTTGCAGGGGAGGAGCTACGAGCAGTACTTC. It specifies CASITLQGRSYEQYF.

This clone was counted only a few times. The CDR3 reads CASSLGVGFEKLFF. CDR3 coding DNA: TGTGCCAGCAGCTTAGGGGTGGGTTTCGAAAAACTGTTTTTT. The chain employs TRBV5-4 and TRBJ1-4; a weak D match, TRBD1 (5 bases). CDR3 size: 14 residues. Germline CDR1 and CDR2: SGHNT and YYREEE (reference sequence). V shed 2 bases and J shed 8 bases, with 13 bases lying between them.